The T cell receptor beta chain described here comes from a study of CD8+ T cells in alopecia areata. As the sequencing template, cDNA was produced by extracting RNA and reverse transcribing it. Method: immunoSEQ multiplex PCR; TCRdb's copy keeps in-frame clones and lacks some. The sample lists roughly 120,000 clones, roughly 68% seen once, with approximately 2.6% in the top ten. This clone was counted only a few times. CDR3 length: 13 amino acids. Trimming cost V 4 bases and J 3 bases, with 10 bases left between them. CDR1 and CDR2 (germline): SGDLS, YYNGEE. The receptor's source is a human donor in good health. The chain has TRBV9 and TRBJ2-5, with a tentative D call TRBD1 (5 bases). The sample was CD4+ T cells sorted from blood. In DNA form, the CDR3 reads TGTGCCAGCAGCAGGGGTACTAAAGAGACCCAGTACTTC. Translated: CASSRGTKETQYF. Full variable domain (rest looked up from reference TRBV9 and TRBJ2-5): DSGVTQTPKHLITATGQRVTLRCSPRSGDLSVYWYQQSLDQGLQFLIQYYNGEERAKGNILERFSAQQFPDLHSELNLSSLELGDSALYFCASSRGTKETQYFGPGTRLLVL.